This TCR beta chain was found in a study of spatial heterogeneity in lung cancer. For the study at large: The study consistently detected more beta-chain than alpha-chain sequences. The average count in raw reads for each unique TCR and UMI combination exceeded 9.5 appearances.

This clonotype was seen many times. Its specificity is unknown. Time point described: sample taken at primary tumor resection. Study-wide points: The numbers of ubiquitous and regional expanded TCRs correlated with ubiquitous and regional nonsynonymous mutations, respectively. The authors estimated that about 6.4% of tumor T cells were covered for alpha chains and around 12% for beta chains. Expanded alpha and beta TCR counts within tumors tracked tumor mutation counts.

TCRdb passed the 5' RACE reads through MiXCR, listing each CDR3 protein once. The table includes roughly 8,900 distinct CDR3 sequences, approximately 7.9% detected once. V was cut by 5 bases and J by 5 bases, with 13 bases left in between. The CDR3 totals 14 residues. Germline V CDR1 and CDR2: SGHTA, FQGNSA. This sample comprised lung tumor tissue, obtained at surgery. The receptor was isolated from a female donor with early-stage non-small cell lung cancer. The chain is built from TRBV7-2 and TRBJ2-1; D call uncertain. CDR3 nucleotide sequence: TGTGCCAGCAGCCACAGAGGCCTAGACAATGAGCAGTTCTTC. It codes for CASSHRGLDNEQFF.